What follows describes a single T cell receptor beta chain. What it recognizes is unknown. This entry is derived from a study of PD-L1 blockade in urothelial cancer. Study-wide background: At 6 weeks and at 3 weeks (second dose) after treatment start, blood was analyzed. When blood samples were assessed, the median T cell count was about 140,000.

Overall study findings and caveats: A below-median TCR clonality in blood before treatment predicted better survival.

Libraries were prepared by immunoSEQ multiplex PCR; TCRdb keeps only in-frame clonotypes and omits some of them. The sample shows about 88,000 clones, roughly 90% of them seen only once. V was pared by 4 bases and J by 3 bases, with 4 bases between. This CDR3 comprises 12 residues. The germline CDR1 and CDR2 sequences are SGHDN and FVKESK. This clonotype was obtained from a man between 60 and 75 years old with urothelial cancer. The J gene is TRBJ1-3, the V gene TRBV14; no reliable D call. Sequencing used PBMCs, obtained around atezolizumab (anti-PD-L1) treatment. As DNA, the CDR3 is TGTGCCAGCAGCCCTAGTGGAAACACCATATATTTT. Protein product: CASSPSGNTIYF.